This T cell receptor (beta chain) was found in a study of cytotoxic CD8 clonotypes in ibrutinib-treated CLL. Germline CDR1 SNHLY, CDR2 FYNNEI. The germline V and J ends were trimmed by 1 base and 0 bases, with 7 bases remaining between them. This CDR3 contains 16 residues. TCRdb keeps only in-frame clones here, not all; method: immunoSEQ multiplex PCR. The table records some 200,000 clones, 70% to 75% of them present only once. Roughly 2 micrograms of genomic DNA from cryopreserved PBMCs went into TCR beta libraries. This clone was counted between two and nine times. Antigen specificity is unknown. Points from the study as a whole: Treatment left the uncommon public clonotypes either contracted or stable in frequency. In comparison with age-matched healthy donors, baseline clonality was higher and tracked circulating CD8+ T-cell counts.

The chain has TRBV2 and TRBJ2-6, with D uncertain. This sequence was found in a human donor with chronic lymphocytic leukemia. Sequenced material: PBMCs, taken after 12 months of ibrutinib treatment. CDR3 in amino acids: CASSEGPGSGANVLTF. In DNA form, the CDR3 reads TGTGCCAGCAGTGAAGGCCCCGGCTCTGGGGCCAACGTCCTGACTTTC.